The clone carrying this T cell receptor beta chain appeared a few times. These data belong to a study of neurological immune-mediated disorders. For the study at large: A relapsing-remitting course was seen in about 90% of the 34 multiple sclerosis patients and a secondary progressive course in 3.

cDNA synthesis was performed by 5'RACE with 10-nucleotide random UMIs. TCRdb re-derived calls from the 5' RACE reads in MiXCR, one entry per CDR3 protein. The table lists about 70,000 distinct CDR3 sequences, about 5% of them singletons. Trimming took 6 bases from V and 4 from J; bases not matched to a gene: 3. The CDR3 runs to 13 residues. Material: PBMCs. This sequence was found in a woman between 70 and 85 years old with multiple sclerosis. The rearrangement links TRBV12-3 or TRBV12-4 to TRBJ1-5, with 7 bases fitting TRBD1. CDR3 DNA: TGTGCCAGCAGGAAGGACAGGAATCAGCCCCAGCATTTT. Its protein is CASRKDRNQPQHF.